This T cell receptor beta chain was identified during a study of blood T cell repertoires in COVID-19. Clones were read by immunoSEQ multiplex PCR, and TCRdb kept only the in-frame ones, dropping some. The data show around 64,000 clones, 91% seen once. The germline CDR1 and CDR2 sequences are WSHSY and SAAADI. V lost 6 bases to trimming and J lost 2 bases; unmatched junction nucleotides: 11. This CDR3 region has 16 residues. The chain is built from TRBV10-2 and TRBJ2-3; TRBD1 matches at 7 bases. Sequenced: peripheral blood. The TCR comes from a human donor in a cohort sampled during active COVID-19. CDR3 bases: TGCGCCAGCAGAAGACAGGGCGAAGTTCCCACAGATACGCAGTATTTT. Translation gives CASRRQGEVPTDTQYF.